The sequence of this T cell receptor beta chain was determined in a study of CD8 T cells in Susac syndrome. An input of roughly 0.45 to 1 ug of RNA was subjected to reverse transcription using random hexamers. TCRdb re-called the immunoSEQ multiplex PCR reads through MiXCR, storing one row per CDR3 protein. The sample yields some 110,000 distinct CDR3 sequences, around 94% seen once. The CDR3 sequence is 15 residues long. In germline, CDR1 is MGHRA, CDR2 YSYEKL. The V and J ends lost 4 bases and 0 bases respectively, with 13 bases between them. The TCR comes from a human donor with multiple sclerosis. The chain uses TRBV4-1 and TRBJ2-7; D not resolved. Sequencing input: CD4+ T cells from PBMCs. CDR3 residues: CASSRSHSDSYEQYF. The CDR3 DNA sequence: TGCGCCAGCAGCCGCAGTCATTCCGACTCCTACGAGCAGTACTTC.